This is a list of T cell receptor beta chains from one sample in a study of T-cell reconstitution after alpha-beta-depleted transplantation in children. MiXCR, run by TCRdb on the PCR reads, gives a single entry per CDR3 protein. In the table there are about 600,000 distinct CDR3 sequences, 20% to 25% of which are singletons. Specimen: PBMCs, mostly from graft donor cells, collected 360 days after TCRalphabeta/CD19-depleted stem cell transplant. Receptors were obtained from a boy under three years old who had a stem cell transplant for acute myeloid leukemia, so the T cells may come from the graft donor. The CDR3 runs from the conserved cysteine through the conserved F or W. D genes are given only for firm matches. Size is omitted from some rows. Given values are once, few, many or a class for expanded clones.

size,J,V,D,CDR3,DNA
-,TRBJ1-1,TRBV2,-,CASSDGGSGAFF,TGTGCCAGCAGTGATGGCGGGAGTGGAGCTTTCTTT
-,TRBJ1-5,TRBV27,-,CASSEVGTILQGNQPQHF,TGTGCCAGCAGCGAGGTTGGGACCATATTACAGGGAAATCAGCCCCAGCATTTT
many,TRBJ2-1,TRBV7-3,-,CASSLLASPYNEQFF,TGTGCCAGCAGCTTATTAGCTTCCCCCTACAATGAGCAGTTCTTC
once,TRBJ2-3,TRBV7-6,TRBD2,CASRHTSANTDTQYF,TGTGCCAGCAGACACACTAGCGCAAACACAGATACGCAGTATTTT
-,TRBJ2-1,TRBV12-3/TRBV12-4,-,CASSGGHYNEQFF,TGTGCCAGCTCGGGGGGACACTACAATGAGCAGTTCTTC
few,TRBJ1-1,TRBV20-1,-,CSATPRRGSLDAFF,TGCAGTGCCACCCCGCGGCGGGGATCCTTAGACGCTTTCTTT
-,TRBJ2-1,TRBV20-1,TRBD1,CSATDRIAYNEQFF,TGCAGTGCCACGGACAGGATCGCCTACAATGAGCAGTTCTTC
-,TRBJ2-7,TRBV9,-,CASSVTEGGDEQYF,TGTGCCAGCAGCGTAACGGAGGGGGGTGACGAGCAGTACTTC
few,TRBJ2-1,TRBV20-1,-,CSAGPTGFYNEQFF,TGCAGTGCTGGCCCGACAGGATTCTACAATGAGCAGTTCTTC
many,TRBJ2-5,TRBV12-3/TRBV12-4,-,CASSLAAGETQYF,TGTGCCAGCAGTTTAGCGGCTGGAGAGACCCAGTACTTC
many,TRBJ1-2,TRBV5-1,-,CASSLVGDYGYTF,TGCGCCAGCAGCTTAGTAGGGGACTATGGCTACACCTTC
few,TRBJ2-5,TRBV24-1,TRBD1,CATSGDREETQYF,TGTGCCACCAGCGGGGACAGGGAGGAGACCCAGTACTTC
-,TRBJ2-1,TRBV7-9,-,CASSLDLGPGEQFF,TGTGCCAGCAGCTTAGATCTGGGCCCAGGTGAGCAGTTCTTC
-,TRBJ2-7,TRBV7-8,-,CASSLPDYEQHF,TGTGCCAGCAGCTTACCTGACTACGAGCAGCACTTC
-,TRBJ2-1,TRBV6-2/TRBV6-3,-,CASSYSDPGILPRSSYNEQFF,TGTGCCAGCAGTTACTCGGACCCGGGTATCCTTCCTCGGAGCTCCTACAATGAGCAGTTCTTC
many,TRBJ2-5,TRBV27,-,CASSFLGGLETQYF,TGTGCCAGCAGTTTTTTGGGGGGGCTAGAGACCCAGTACTTC
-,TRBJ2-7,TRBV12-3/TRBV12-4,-,CASNLGAGEQYF,TGTGCCAGCAACCTGGGGGCGGGCGAGCAGTACTTC
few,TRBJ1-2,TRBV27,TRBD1,CASSPYRGRGYGYTF,TGTGCCAGCAGTCCCTACAGGGGGCGAGGCTATGGCTACACCTTC
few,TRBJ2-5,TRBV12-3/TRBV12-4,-,CASSLRLEETQYF,TGTGCCAGCAGTTTACGGCTAGAAGAGACCCAGTACTTC
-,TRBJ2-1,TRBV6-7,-,CACSLKEQFF,TGTGCCTGCAGTTTAAAGGAGCAGTTCTTC
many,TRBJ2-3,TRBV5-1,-,CASSFGTASDTQYF,TGCGCCAGCAGCTTCGGGACTGCATCAGATACGCAGTATTTT
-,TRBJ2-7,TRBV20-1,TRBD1,CSAYTGGPSYEQYF,TGCAGTGCCTATACAGGGGGTCCCTCCTACGAGCAGTACTTC
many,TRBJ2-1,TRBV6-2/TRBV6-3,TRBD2,CASSYSKASGDYYNEQFF,TGTGCCAGCAGTTACTCGAAAGCTAGCGGGGACTACTACAATGAGCAGTTCTTC
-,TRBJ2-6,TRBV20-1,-,CSARDSSEAIVTGANVLTF,TGCAGTGCTAGAGATAGTTCGGAAGCTATCGTTACTGGGGCCAACGTCCTGACTTTC
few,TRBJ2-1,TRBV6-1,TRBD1,CASSALDRGRGNEQFF,TGTGCCAGCAGTGCCTTAGACAGGGGTAGAGGCAATGAGCAGTTCTTC
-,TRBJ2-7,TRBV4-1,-,CASSQVTRKVDEQYF,TGCGCCAGCAGCCAAGTTACTAGGAAGGTGGACGAGCAGTACTTC
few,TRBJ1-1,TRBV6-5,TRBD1,CASSSPGTGGNTEAFF,TGTGCCAGCAGTTCCCCTGGGACAGGGGGTAACACTGAAGCTTTCTTT
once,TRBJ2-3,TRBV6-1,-,CATREFTDTQYF,TGTGCCACTCGGGAGTTCACAGATACGCAGTATTTT
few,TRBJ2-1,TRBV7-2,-,CASSSLGDRYNEQFF,TGTGCCAGCAGCTCCCTGGGGGACCGCTACAATGAGCAGTTCTTC
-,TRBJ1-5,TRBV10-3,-,CAISESDSRNQPQHF,TGTGCCATCAGTGAGAGTGACAGCCGCAATCAGCCCCAGCATTTT
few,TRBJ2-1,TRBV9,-,CASSAYLDNEQFF,TGTGCCAGCAGCGCATATCTAGACAATGAGCAGTTCTTC
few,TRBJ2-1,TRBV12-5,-,CASGGDDEQFF,TGTGCTAGTGGGGGGGACGATGAGCAGTTCTTC
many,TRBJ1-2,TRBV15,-,CATSRDQGAGPRYTF,TGTGCCACCAGCAGAGATCAAGGGGCAGGGCCCCGCTACACCTTC
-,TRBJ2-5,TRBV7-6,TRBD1,CASSADRGEETQYF,TGTGCCAGCAGCGCTGACAGGGGAGAAGAGACCCAGTACTTC
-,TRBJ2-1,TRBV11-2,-,CASSLDLGTYNEQFF,TGTGCCAGCAGCTTAGATCTCGGCACTTACAATGAGCAGTTCTTC
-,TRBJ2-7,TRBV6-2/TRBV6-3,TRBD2,CASSGSGAYEQYF,TGTGCCAGCAGTGGGAGCGGGGCCTACGAGCAGTACTTC
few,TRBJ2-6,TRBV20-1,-,CSASGGLGKSGANVLTF,TGCAGTGCTAGCGGCGGGTTAGGGAAATCTGGGGCCAACGTCCTGACTTTC
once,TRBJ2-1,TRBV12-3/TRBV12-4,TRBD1,CASSSPGQGAYNEQFF,TGTGCCAGCAGTTCCCCGGGACAGGGGGCTTACAATGAGCAGTTCTTC
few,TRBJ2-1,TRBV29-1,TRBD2,CSFQRGGFYNEQFF,TGCAGCTTTCAGCGGGGGGGCTTTTACAATGAGCAGTTCTTC
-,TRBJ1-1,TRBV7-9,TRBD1,CASSSETGADTEAFF,TGTGCCAGCAGCTCGGAGACAGGGGCAGACACTGAAGCTTTCTTT
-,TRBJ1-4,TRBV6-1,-,CASRPRRGREKLFF,TGTGCCAGCCGACCACGGAGGGGGAGGGAAAAACTGTTTTTT